This T cell receptor (beta chain) was identified in a study of blood T cell repertoires in COVID-19. About the study: The United States, Italy and Spain supplied acute and convalescent COVID-19 samples. PBMCs, B-cell-depleted T cells, or T cells provided the cDNA or gDNA that made up the material.

As originally analysed: Amplification with reference gene primers provided the estimates of nucleated cell counts. Only in-frame clones appear in the TCRdb table, and some are missing; sequencing was by immunoSEQ multiplex PCR. Clonal size and the V and J genes are those of that table, whereas D and trimming came from the DNA. The sample has 150,000 to 200,000 clones, roughly 85% seen once. Germline assignment: CDR1 KGHDR and CDR2 SFDVKD. V lost 5 bases, J lost 4 bases, and 10 bases stayed unmatched. The CDR3 totals 17 residues. J is TRBJ2-3 and V is TRBV24-1; 11 nucleotides align to TRBD1. The receptor was isolated from a man aged 55 to 69 with acute or convalescent COVID-19. The sequenced sample consisted of peripheral blood. The CDR3 DNA reads as TGTGCCACCAGTGTTCCTCCGGGACAGGGGGTCCCAGATACGCAGTATTTT. Translated, it gives CATSVPPGQGVPDTQYF.